This T cell receptor beta chain stems from a study of CD8 T cells in Susac syndrome. Reverse transcription of roughly 0.5 to 1 ug RNA was carried out with random hexamers. From the immunoSEQ multiplex PCR reads, TCRdb called clonotypes with MiXCR, one entry per CDR3 protein. The sample includes 190,000 or so distinct CDR3 sequences, over 90% of them seen just once. The count of this clonotype is one. Germline CDR1 SGHTA, CDR2 FQGNSA. The trim removed 5 bases at V and 3 bases at J, leaving 5 bases unmatched. This CDR3 has 15 residues. V and J are TRBV7-2 and TRBJ2-7; 12 bases fit TRBD2. Input material: CD4+ T cells from PBMCs. The sequence was obtained from a human donor with multiple sclerosis. The CDR3 loop reads CASSHLAGGLYEQYF. CDR3 in DNA: TGTGCCAGCAGCCATCTAGCGGGGGGGCTCTACGAGCAGTACTTC.